These 21 T cell receptor beta chains were sequenced from one sample in a study of regulatory T cells in long-lasting Graves disease. Libraries of TCR beta came from iRepertoire HTBI primers plus Arm-PCR of CDR3 regions. TCRdb redid the calling of the multiplex PCR reads with MiXCR, one entry per CDR3 protein. Altogether about 440,000 distinct CDR3 sequences are present, about 15% being singletons, with the ten largest covering around 17%. The time point was: newly diagnosed GD, antithyroid drugs for less than 3 months. TCR sequences were obtained from RNA taken from PBMCs. The same data also went into a second study, on T cells in Graves' hyperthyroidism and ophthalmopathy.

Sample: peripheral blood mononuclear cells (PBMCs), taken at new diagnosis, from a patient treated with antithyroid drugs. The receptors were gathered from a woman in her 30s with Graves disease.

This clonotype appeared a few times. The chain recombines TRBV5-1 with TRBJ2-2; TRBD2 is a possible D gene (6 bases). Trimming left V 3 bases short and J 7 bases short, with 13 bases between. CDR3 size: 14 residues. Germline lookup yields CDR1 SGHRS and CDR2 YFSETQ. The CDR3 DNA reads as TGCGCCAGCAGCTCATCAGCTAGCGACGGGGAGCTGTTTTTT. Its translation: CASSSSASDGELFF.

The gene calls are TRBV2 and TRBJ2-7, with 7 bases aligning to TRBD1. Trimming took 4 bases from V and 5 from J; bases not matched to a gene: 8. CDR1 and CDR2 (germline): SNHLY, FYNNEI. The CDR3 consists of 14 residues. The CDR3 loop is CASSAHRGDNEQYF. CDR3 in DNA: TGTGCCAGCAGTGCCCACAGGGGAGATAACGAGCAGTACTTC. Using reference TRBV2 and TRBJ2-7 for the parts outside the CDR3, the full variable domain is EPEVTQTPSHQVTQMGQEVILRCVPISNHLYFYWYRQILGQKVEFLVSFYNNEISEKSEIFDDQFSVERPDGSNFTLKIRSTKLEDSAMYFCASSAHRGDNEQYFGPGTRLTVT.

The chain employs TRBV12-3 or TRBV12-4 and TRBJ2-1; D could derive from TRBD1 or TRBD2 (6 bases each). The CDR3 length is 15 residues. V gave up 2 bases and J gave up 4 bases, with 12 bases separating them. The CDR3, as DNA: TGTGCCAGCAGTTTAAATGGAGGGGGGTACAATGAGCAGTTCTTC. Translating it yields CASSLNGGGYNEQFF.

Details on this clonotype: One end of the junction is discordant with germline, which a read error may explain. The chain's CDR3 is CASSSPPYMTSGSRETQYF. The CDR3 nucleotides are TGTGCCAGCAGCTCCCCGCCCTACATGACTAGCGGGAGTAGAGAGACCCAGTACTTC. The chain employs TRBV5-1 and TRBJ2-5; 12 bases map to TRBD2. This CDR3 comprises 19 residues. The germline V gene encodes CDR1 SGHRS and CDR2 YFSETQ.

This chain connects TRBV5-1 to TRBJ2-1; tentative D call: TRBD2 (6 bases). Trimming took 5 bases from V and 7 from J, leaving 10 bases between them. CDR1 and CDR2 from the germline V gene are SGHRS and YFSETQ. CDR3 length: 12 amino acids. Here the CDR3 DNA reads TGCGCCAGCAGTCGGGGGTTTAATGAGCAGTTCTTC. This sequence encodes CASSRGFNEQFF.

This clonotype was observed many times. This rearrangement joins TRBV6-1 to TRBJ1-5, with no clear D. Trimming cost V 6 bases and J 2 bases, with 14 bases left between them. CDR1 MNHNS and CDR2 SASEGT come from the germline V gene. The CDR3 sequence is 15 residues long. The CDR3 is CASRPEPAGNQPQHF. The CDR3, as DNA: TGTGCCAGCAGACCCGAACCGGCAGGCAATCAGCCCCAGCATTTT.

This clonotype was detected ten times or more. The rearrangement joins TRBV2 to TRBJ2-7, with D hard to call. Trimming left V 5 bases short and J 2 bases short, with 13 bases between. The CDR3 length is 14 residues. From germline, CDR1 is SNHLY and CDR2 FYNNEI. This chain's CDR3 is CASSPSGDPYEQYF. CDR3 bases: TGTGCCAGCAGTCCCTCCGGCGATCCCTACGAGCAGTACTTC.

This rearrangement joins TRBV6-1 to TRBJ2-1; TRBD2 might be the D (5 bases). The V gene's germline CDR1 is MNHNS and CDR2 SASEGT. V lost 6 bases and J lost 6, with 12 bases in between. The CDR3 runs 13 residues. The CDR3 spells CASRVGAGNEQFF. The CDR3 coding sequence is TGTGCCAGCAGGGTGGGAGCAGGCAATGAGCAGTTCTTC.

This clonotype was detected many times. V usage is TRBV7-9 and J usage is TRBJ2-1; perhaps TRBD2 as D (5 bases). The length of the CDR3 is 15 residues. V shed 3 bases and J shed 7 bases, with 16 bases lying between them. Germline V gene data show CDR1 as SEHNR and CDR2 as FQNEAQ (reference sequence). Here the CDR3 reads CASSLVALAANEQFF. The CDR3 DNA reads TGTGCCAGCAGCTTGGTAGCCCTAGCTGCGAATGAGCAGTTCTTC.

This clonotype occurred many times. This sequence joins TRBV11-2 and TRBJ2-1, with 10 bases that match TRBD1. J gave up 7 bases and V 6 bases, and 12 bases lay outside the gene matches. This CDR3 spans 16 amino acids. Germline CDR1 reads SGHAT; CDR2 reads FQNNGV. The DNA of the CDR3 is TGTGCCAGCAGGACTTGGGGGACAGGGGTCGGGAATGAGCAGTTCTTC. Translating it yields CASRTWGTGVGNEQFF.

In this sample, this clonotype turned up many times. The rearrangement links TRBV5-1 to TRBJ2-3; a weak D match, TRBD1 (6 bases). CDR3 length: 16 amino acids. Trimming cost V 4 bases and J 0 bases, with 15 bases left between them. From germline, CDR1 is SGHRS and CDR2 YFSETQ. The CDR3 sequence is CASSRKTGPSTDTQYF. The CDR3 nucleotides read TGCGCCAGCAGCAGGAAGACAGGTCCCAGCACAGATACGCAGTATTTT.

Turning to this clonotype: A read error is possible here, since a much larger clone lies one base away. CDR3 in DNA: TGTGCCAGCTCACCAGGGCAAGCGGGGACCGGGGAGCTGCTTTTT. Protein: CASSPGQAGTGELLF. The chain employs TRBV18 and TRBJ2-2, with 7 positions matching TRBD2. The V gene's germline CDR1 is KGHSH and CDR2 LQKENI. The CDR3 length is 15 residues.

The V call is TRBV11-2, the J call TRBJ2-3; maybe TRBD1 (6 bases). Germline V gene lookup returns CDR1 SGHAT and CDR2 FQNNGV. Trimming stripped 8 bases from V and 5 bases from J, with 14 bases between. The CDR3 is 13 amino acids. The CDR3 region has the DNA TGTGCCAGCCGACCGGGACATTTAGATACGCAGTATTTT. Protein sequence: CASRPGHLDTQYF.

This clonotype was seen repeatedly, ten times or more. The chain recombines TRBV10-3 with TRBJ2-1; TRBD2 might be the D (6 bases). The CDR3 is made up of 18 amino acids. Trimming took off 1 base at V and 2 bases at J, with 18 bases between the two ends. Germline V gene sequence: CDR1 ENHRY, CDR2 SYGVKD. DNA for the CDR3: TGTGCCATCAGTGAGTTCGGCGGGGACGCTGAAGCCTACAATGAGCAGTTCTTC. Protein sequence: CAISEFGGDAEAYNEQFF.

This clonotype occurred many times. This chain connects TRBV18 to TRBJ1-1, with TRBD1 matching 10 bases. The germline CDR1 and CDR2 sequences are KGHSH and LQKENI. The length of the CDR3 is 15 residues. V shed 4 bases, J shed 4 bases, and the junction held 6 bases outside the gene matches. The CDR3 reads CASSLGQGEGTEAFF. CDR3 nucleotide sequence: TGTGCCAGCTCACTAGGACAGGGGGAAGGCACTGAAGCTTTCTTT.

This clonotype appeared many times. The chain couples TRBV30 to TRBJ1-2; 10 nucleotides agree with TRBD1. The CDR3 has 14 residues. The V and J ends lost 2 bases and 8 bases, in that order; junction bases with no gene match: 8. CDR1 is GTSNPN and CDR2 is SVGIG in the germline V gene (reference sequence). CDR3 loop: CAWSKRQGATGYTF. CDR3 coding DNA: TGTGCCTGGAGTAAGCGACAGGGGGCAACGGGCTACACCTTC.

This clonotype was counted between two and nine times. The chain combines TRBV20-1 with TRBJ1-5, with D unclear. The CDR3 has 14 amino acids. V lost 0 bases to trimming and J lost 2 bases, with 8 bases between them. CDR1 is DFQATT and CDR2 is SNEGSKA in the germline V gene (reference sequence). This chain's CDR3 is CSARDLRGNQPQHF. In nucleotides, the CDR3 is TGCAGTGCTAGAGATCTACGGGGCAATCAGCCCCAGCATTTT.

This clonotype was observed a few times. The chain is built from TRBV11-1 and TRBJ1-2; no firm D call. V dropped 0 bases and J dropped 4 bases, with 6 bases sitting between them. Per the germline V gene, CDR1 is SGHAT and CDR2 is FQDESV (reference sequence). The CDR3 is made up of 13 amino acids. CDR3 DNA: TGTGCCAGCAGCTTAGCGACCGTCTATGGCTACACCTTC. It is translated as CASSLATVYGYTF.

This clonotype has a handful of counts. The chain carries TRBV18 and TRBJ2-7, with TRBD1 matching 11 bases. The CDR3 runs to 16 residues. Germline lookup yields CDR1 KGHSH and CDR2 LQKENI. J was trimmed by 6 bases and V by 2 bases; bases with no gene match: 9. The CDR3, as DNA: TGTGCCAGCTCACCAAACTTCCGGGACAGGGGGACCGAGCAGTACTTC. This gives the protein CASSPNFRDRGTEQYF.

This rearrangement joins TRBV5-1 to TRBJ2-2; 11 bases fit TRBD1. CDR3 length equals 15 residues. After removal of 4 bases from V and 4 bases from J, the junction contained 3 bases not matched to a gene. The germline V gene encodes CDR1 SGHRS and CDR2 YFSETQ. CDR3 sequence: CASSIGTGGTGELFF. The CDR3 DNA follows: TGCGCCAGCAGCATAGGGACAGGGGGCACCGGGGAGCTGTTTTTT. The full variable domain, with the rest looked up from reference TRBV5-1 and TRBJ2-2, is KAGVTQTPRYLIKTRGQQVTLSCSPISGHRSVSWYQQTPGQGLQFLFEYFSETQRNKGNFPGRFSGRQFSNSRSEMNVSTLELGDSALYLCASSIGTGGTGELFFGEGSRLTVL.

This clonotype showed up just a few times. Written as DNA, the CDR3 is TGTGCCATCGGTGGCCTCGGGGAAGGTGCCCAAGAGACCCAGTACTTC. Amino acid sequence: CAIGGLGEGAQETQYF. V gene TRBV10-3 combines with J gene TRBJ2-5; perhaps TRBD2 as D (5 bases). The CDR3 sequence is 16 residues long. Germline values: CDR1 ENHRY, CDR2 SYGVKD. The ends were cut back, 8 bases at V and 1 base at J, with 20 bases in the middle.